This TCR beta chain emerged from a study of T cells in Graves' hyperthyroidism and ophthalmopathy. Using RNA transcripts as the source, TCR beta CDR3 regions were amplified. The HTBI set primed first-round TCR CDR3 RT-PCR. MiXCR was run by TCRdb on the multiplex PCR reads, yielding one entry per CDR3 protein. This table has approximately 210,000 distinct CDR3 sequences, about a sixth appearing once. The CDR3 runs 15 residues. V shed 6 bases, J shed 4 bases, and the junction held 7 bases outside the gene matches. Germline lookup yields CDR1 SGHTA and CDR2 FQGTGA. In this sample, this clonotype turned up many times. For Graves' hyperthyroidism to be stable, ophthalmopathy could not progress within 18 months.

The receptor was isolated from a man aged 45 to 65 with Graves' hyperthyroidism. J is TRBJ2-1 and V is TRBV7-3; TRBD2 matches 9 bases. The sample comprised blood. The CDR3 here is CASRSRLAAYNEQFF. CDR3 DNA sequence: TGTGCCAGCAGATCGAGACTAGCGGCGTACAATGAGCAGTTCTTC.